This T cell receptor beta chain is from a study of response to subunit inactivated influenza vaccine. Whole-study results and caveats: With each seasonal influenza vaccination, the authors suggested, few new T cells are recruited.

One entry per CDR3 protein results from TCRdb running MiXCR on the RT-PCR reads. This sample carries roughly 500,000 distinct CDR3 sequences, roughly 27% of them seen once, and the ten largest clones take 1.5% to 2%. Germline V gene sequence: CDR1 SGHRS, CDR2 YFSETQ. This CDR3 is built from 13 residues. Trimming removed 0 bases from V and 7 bases from J, with 8 bases in between. This clonotype was detected a few times. Its antigen is still unknown. The receptor's source is a man aged 45-65 years who received an inactivated influenza vaccine. The chain uses TRBV5-1 and TRBJ2-1, with D possibly TRBD2 on 5 matching bases. The source material was CD4+ T cells sorted from PBMCs, sampled around 5 days after vaccination. The CDR3, as DNA: TGCGCCAGCAGCTTGGAATCGGGGAATGAGCAGTTCTTC. It yields the protein CASSLESGNEQFF.